These 3 T cell receptor beta chains were sequenced from one sample in a study of liver allograft versus peripheral blood T cells. On the study more broadly: Intrahepatic T cell receptor repertoires from transplanted livers were compared against repertoires in recipients' peripheral blood.

TCRdb independently ran MiXCR on the reads; one entry per CDR3 protein. This sample has about 14,000 distinct CDR3 sequences, with 20% to 25% found just once. The receptors shown here come from a human patient who had a liver transplant. The graft donor may have contributed some T cells.

This clonotype was seen only a few times. V usage is TRBV5-5 and J usage is TRBJ1-2; 7 nucleotides align to TRBD1. Unmatched junction bases numbered 10, after V lost 1 base and J lost 4 bases. The CDR3 totals 16 residues. Germline V gene sequence: CDR1 SGHKS, CDR2 YYEKEE (reference sequence). The CDR3, as DNA: TGTGCCAGCAGCTTGTGGACAGGCCTCAGCGGCTATGGCTACACCTTC. Translated: CASSLWTGLSGYGYTF.

This clonotype showed up just a few times. J is TRBJ1-1 and V is TRBV30; 7 positions agree with TRBD1. V gave up 3 bases and J gave up 4 bases; unmatched junction bases: 11. Germline CDR1 reads GTSNPN; CDR2 reads SVGIG (reference sequence). The CDR3 sequence is 15 residues long. The CDR3, as DNA: TGTGCCTGGAGCACTCCCGACAGGGAGAGCACTGAAGCTTTCTTT. Amino acids: CAWSTPDRESTEAFF. The variable domain in full, completed from reference TRBV30 and TRBJ1-1, reads SQTIHQWPATLVQPVGSPLSLECTVEGTSNPNLYWYRQAAGRGLQLLFYSVGIGQISSEVPQNLSASRPQDRQFILSSKKLLLSDSGFYLCAWSTPDRESTEAFFGQGTRLTVV.

The CDR3 DNA reads as TGTGCCAGCAGCAAAGGGGGTTATAGCAATCAGCCCCAGCATTTT. This sequence encodes CASSKGGYSNQPQHF. The genes are TRBV5-6 and TRBJ1-5; a weak D match, TRBD1 (6 bases). The CDR3 runs 15 residues. Germline assignment: CDR1 SGHDT and CDR2 YYEEEE. V was cut by 4 bases and J by 0 bases, with 11 bases left in between.